A selection of T cell receptor beta chains follows, all from one sample in a study of T cell responses to AZD1222 COVID-19 vaccine. The data were produced by immunoSEQ multiplex PCR, yet TCRdb's version contains in-frame clones alone and is incomplete. The sample has 100,000 to 150,000 clones; about 90% are singletons. The material was peripheral blood, obtained on day 0 of AZD1222 vaccination. All receptors come from an adult in good health. Each CDR3 is given with its conserved first and last residue. The order of the fields is V gene, J gene, D gene, clone size, CDR3 DNA, CDR3 protein. A D gene is named only where the DNA matches it firmly. Expanded clones get a size class; other rows say once, few or many, or leave the size out.

V: TRBV6-5
J: TRBJ2-1
D: NA
size: NA
DNA: TGTGCCAGCAGGTGGGGTAGCCTTACAAATGAGCAGTTCTTC
CDR3: CASRWGSLTNEQFF

V: TRBV4-1
J: TRBJ1-5
D: TRBD1
size: NA
DNA: TGCGCCAGCAGCCAAGATTTTATTCGGGACAGGTTTCGGCCCCAGCATTTT
CDR3: CASSQDFIRDRFRPQHF

V: TRBV9
J: TRBJ1-2
D: NA
size: NA
DNA: TGTGCCAGCAGCGCGGGGACGGCGGTATACGGCTACACCTTC
CDR3: CASSAGTAVYGYTF

V: TRBV6-5
J: TRBJ2-1
D: TRBD1
size: NA
DNA: TGTGCCAGCAGTTACGGGACAGGGAGGTTTGAGCAGTTCTTC
CDR3: CASSYGTGRFEQFF

V: TRBV6-5
J: TRBJ1-1
D: TRBD1
size: NA
DNA: TGTGCCAGCAGTTACAGGACAGGGAAGTACACTGAAGCTTTCTTT
CDR3: CASSYRTGKYTEAFF

V: TRBV9
J: TRBJ2-1
D: TRBD2
size: few
DNA: TGTGCCAGCAGCTCGGGACTAGCGGGATTCGATGAGCAGTTCTTC
CDR3: CASSSGLAGFDEQFF

V: TRBV7-2
J: TRBJ1-1
D: NA
size: few
DNA: TGTGCCAGCAGCTTAATGAGGCACACTGAAGCTTTCTTT
CDR3: CASSLMRHTEAFF

V: TRBV10-3
J: TRBJ2-5
D: NA
size: NA
DNA: TGTGCCACAACCCAGGGCTCTGAGACCCAGTACTTC
CDR3: CATTQGSETQYF

V: TRBV6-2/TRBV6-3
J: TRBJ2-2
D: TRBD2
size: NA
DNA: TGTGCCAGCAGTTACCCTAGTGGACTAGCGAGGTTAAGGGGCACCGGGGAGCTGTTTTTT
CDR3: CASSYPSGLARLRGTGELFF

V: TRBV20-1
J: TRBJ2-3
D: NA
size: NA
DNA: TGCAGTGCTAGAGTGGATACGCAGTATTTT
CDR3: CSARVDTQYF

V: TRBV27
J: TRBJ1-2
D: TRBD1
size: NA
DNA: TGTGCCAGCAGATATCGACAGGGAACGGGCTATGGCTACACCTTC
CDR3: CASRYRQGTGYGYTF

V: TRBV7-8
J: TRBJ1-5
D: NA
size: NA
DNA: TGTGCCAGCAGAAAAACCGATGGGGCGAATCAGCCCCAGCATTTT
CDR3: CASRKTDGANQPQHF

V: TRBV6-4
J: TRBJ2-1
D: TRBD2
size: once
DNA: TGTGCCAGCAGCCCCACTAGCGGGGGACCCTACAATGAGCAGTTCTTC
CDR3: CASSPTSGGPYNEQFF

V: TRBV7-3
J: TRBJ1-1
D: NA
size: NA
DNA: TGTGCCAGCAGCTTAAACAGGGATAACACTGAAGCTTTCTTT
CDR3: CASSLNRDNTEAFF

V: TRBV5-4
J: TRBJ2-5
D: TRBD1
size: NA
DNA: TGTGCCAGCAGCTTGAGGACAGGGGAGACCCAGTACTTC
CDR3: CASSLRTGETQYF